The 19 T cell receptor beta chains presented below share a single source sample, sequenced in a study of T cell repertoires in cytomegalovirus infection. Each CDR3 protein is one row after TCRdb ran MiXCR on the reads. The sample lists roughly 640,000 distinct CDR3 sequences, 24% occurring once. The material sequenced was CD8+ T cells from PBMCs. All receptors come from a human donor in good health (CMV status not recorded). Some clones in this sample may be carry-over from other donors' samples.

This clonotype was counted at least ten times. The chain combines TRBV12-3 or TRBV12-4 with TRBJ2-7; D unresolved. Trimming stripped 4 bases from V and 3 bases from J, with 10 bases between. This CDR3 has 13 residues. The CDR3 DNA follows: TGTGCCAGCAGTTCGGGCAGAGTCTACGAGCAGTACTTC. Protein sequence: CASSSGRVYEQYF.

The chain joins TRBV7-3 to TRBJ2-3; D is undetermined. Trimming stripped 1 base from V and 3 bases from J, with 8 bases between. This CDR3 region has 14 residues. CDR1 is SGHTA and CDR2 is FQGTGA in the germline V gene. This chain's CDR3 is CASSLIGLTDTQYF. DNA of the CDR3: TGTGCCAGCAGCTTAATCGGGCTTACAGATACGCAGTATTTT.

This chain joins TRBV11-2 and TRBJ2-7; maybe TRBD1 (5 bases). From germline, CDR1 is SGHAT and CDR2 FQNNGV. This CDR3 spans 14 amino acids. V was clipped by 5 bases and J by 2 bases, with 13 bases between them. CDR3 residues: CASSPPRVAYEQYF. CDR3 nucleotides: TGTGCCAGCAGCCCCCCCAGGGTTGCCTACGAGCAGTACTTC.

The J gene is TRBJ1-5, the V gene TRBV6-2 or TRBV6-3, with no clear D. Germline V lookup: CDR1 MNHEY, CDR2 SVGEGT. The CDR3 contains 14 residues. The V gene lost 0 bases and the J gene lost 3 bases, with 6 bases spanning the gap. The CDR3 reads CASSYSSTNQPQHF. The CDR3 region has the DNA TGTGCCAGCAGTTACTCGAGCACCAATCAGCCCCAGCATTTT.

The CDR3, as DNA: TGTGCCAGCAGCCCCCCCCCAGCGGGGACATACAATGAGCAGTTCTTC. Its translation: CASSPPPAGTYNEQFF. The chain has TRBV7-6 and TRBJ2-1, with D possibly matching TRBD2 (7 bases). V dropped 5 bases and J dropped 4 bases, with 18 bases sitting between them. Germline V gene data show CDR1 as SGHVS and CDR2 as FNYEAQ. This CDR3 region has 16 residues.

This clonotype was observed many times. The genes are TRBV7-8 and TRBJ2-5; D may match TRBD1 or TRBD2 (7 bases each). CDR3 length: 15 amino acids. Trimming left V 3 bases short and J 2 bases short, with 13 bases between. The germline gives CDR1 SGHVS, CDR2 FQNEAQ. DNA of the CDR3: TGTGCCAGCAGCTTTAGTCAGGGGGGGCAAGAGACCCAGTACTTC. This translates into CASSFSQGGQETQYF.

This sequence joins TRBV6-2 or TRBV6-3 and TRBJ2-5; D might be TRBD2 (5 bases). V was trimmed by 2 bases and J by 5 bases, leaving 12 bases between them. CDR1 is MNHEY and CDR2 is SVGEGT in the germline V gene. The CDR3 loop spans 14 amino acids. CDR3 residues: CASSYGSRGETQYF. CDR3 nucleotide sequence: TGTGCCAGCAGTTACGGGAGCCGAGGGGAGACCCAGTACTTC.

This clonotype was detected only a few times. The V call is TRBV7-9, the J call TRBJ1-1; D unresolved. Germline values: CDR1 SEHNR, CDR2 FQNEAQ (reference sequence). V lost 1 base to trimming and J lost 5 bases, with 8 bases between them. The CDR3 has 13 amino acids. The CDR3 protein is CASSLEVGTEAFF. CDR3 DNA: TGTGCCAGCAGCTTAGAGGTGGGAACTGAAGCTTTCTTT.

This clonotype was counted many times. The chain recombines TRBV19 with TRBJ1-2; possible D gene TRBD1, 6 bases. Germline assignment: CDR1 LNHDA and CDR2 SQIVND (reference sequence). Trimming cost V 9 bases and J 4 bases, with 12 bases left between them. The CDR3 sequence is 12 residues long. CDR3 residues: CASSPDSYGYTF. In nucleotides, the CDR3 is TGTGCCAGCAGCCCGGACAGCTATGGCTACACCTTC.

This chain connects TRBV4-1 to TRBJ2-7; D is perhaps TRBD2 (5 bases). V was shortened by 3 bases and J by 3 bases, with 12 bases between the two germline ends. Germline V lookup: CDR1 MGHRA, CDR2 YSYEKL. The CDR3 runs 14 residues. This chain's CDR3 is CASSHGMGDYEQYF. The CDR3 DNA is TGCGCCAGCAGCCATGGGATGGGAGACTACGAGCAGTACTTC.

This chain links TRBV28 with TRBJ2-2; possible D gene TRBD1, 6 bases. CDR1 is MDHEN, CDR2 SYDVKM, per germline. The CDR3 extends over 15 amino acids. The ends were cut back, 5 bases at V and 3 bases at J, with 13 bases in the middle. Here the CDR3 DNA reads TGTGCCAGCAGTCCAAACAGGGAACACACCGGGGAGCTGTTTTTT. Translating gives CASSPNREHTGELFF.

A remark on this clonotype: A much larger clone is a single base away; this may be a read error. V is TRBV6-2 or TRBV6-3 and J is TRBJ1-5; D is unclear. This CDR3 comprises 12 residues. From germline, CDR1 is MNHEY and CDR2 SVGEGT. The CDR3, as DNA: TGTGCCAGCAGTCTCGGAGTTCAGTCCCAGCATTTT. Its protein product is CASSLGVQSQHF.

The chain is built from TRBV20-1 and TRBJ1-1; D is unclear. Trimming cost V 6 bases and J 9 bases, with 14 bases left between them. Germline loops: CDR1 DFQATT, CDR2 SNEGSKA (reference sequence). CDR3 length equals 11 residues. CDR3 DNA: TGCAGTGCGCCGAATGAAGAAAAAGCTTTCTTT. Amino acid sequence: CSAPNEEKAFF.

This clonotype was observed many times. V usage is TRBV19 and J usage is TRBJ1-5, with D possibly TRBD1 on 5 matching bases. V dropped 7 bases and J dropped 3 bases, with 10 bases sitting between them. CDR3 length equals 13 residues. From germline, CDR1 is LNHDA and CDR2 SQIVND (reference sequence). This CDR3 reads CASKGTYNQPQHF. The DNA for the CDR3 is TGTGCCAGTAAAGGGACGTACAATCAGCCCCAGCATTTT.

This clonotype was detected only once. CDR3 DNA sequence: TGCAGTGTTCCTGTTTTTACGGGGGCTTTCTTT. It codes for CSVPVFTGAFF. This chain joins TRBV20-1 and TRBJ1-1; D ambiguous. The CDR3 totals 11 residues. CDR1 and CDR2 from the germline V gene are DFQATT and SNEGSKA (reference sequence). V lost 7 bases and J lost 11, with 17 bases in between.

In its sample, this clonotype was seen a few times. The chain joins TRBV7-9 to TRBJ2-7, with D unclear. V was trimmed by 4 bases and J by 0 bases, leaving 7 bases between them. CDR3 length: 13 residues. The V gene's germline CDR1 is SEHNR and CDR2 FQNEAQ (reference sequence). CDR3 DNA: TGTGCCAGCAGCTCTCCGAACTCCTACGAGCAGTACTTC. This encodes CASSSPNSYEQYF.

This clonotype was seen a handful of times. The J gene is TRBJ2-3, the V gene TRBV15; the D is unclear. Trimming cost V 3 bases and J 0 bases, with 13 bases left between them. This CDR3 contains 16 residues. Per the germline V gene, CDR1 is LNHNV and CDR2 is YYDKDF (reference sequence). CDR3 sequence reads: CATSSTKSLSTDTQYF. The CDR3 bases are TGTGCCACCAGCAGCACCAAAAGCCTTAGCACAGATACGCAGTATTTT.

The chain employs TRBV10-3 and TRBJ2-2; D gene unclear. With 11 bases removed from V and 0 bases from J, the gap between germline ends came to 10 bases. Germline V gene sequence: CDR1 ENHRY, CDR2 SYGVKD. CDR3 length: 13 residues. The CDR3 protein is CALGRPNTGELFF. DNA for the CDR3: TGTGCCCTCGGACGGCCGAACACCGGGGAGCTGTTTTTT.

This clonotype is a singleton in its sample. The genes are TRBV12-3 or TRBV12-4 and TRBJ1-6, with unresolved D. Trimming cost V 5 bases and J 8 bases, with 13 bases left between them. The length of the CDR3 is 14 residues. CDR3 DNA sequence: TGTGCCAGCAGTCCCCCCAGGATCGATTCACCCCTCCACTTT. It specifies CASSPPRIDSPLHF.